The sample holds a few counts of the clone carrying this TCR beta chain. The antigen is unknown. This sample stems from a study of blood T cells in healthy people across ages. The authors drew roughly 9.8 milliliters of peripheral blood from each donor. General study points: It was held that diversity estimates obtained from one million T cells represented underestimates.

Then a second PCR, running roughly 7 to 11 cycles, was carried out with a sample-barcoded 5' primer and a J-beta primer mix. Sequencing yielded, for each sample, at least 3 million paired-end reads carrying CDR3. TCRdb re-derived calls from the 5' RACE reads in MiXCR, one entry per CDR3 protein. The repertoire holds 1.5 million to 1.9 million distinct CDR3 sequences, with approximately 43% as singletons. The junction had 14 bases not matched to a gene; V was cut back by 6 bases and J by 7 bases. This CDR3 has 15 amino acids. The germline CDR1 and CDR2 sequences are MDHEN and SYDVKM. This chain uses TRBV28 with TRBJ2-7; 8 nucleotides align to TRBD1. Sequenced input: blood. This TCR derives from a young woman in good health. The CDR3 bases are TGTGCCAGCAGACAGGACAGGGAAGGATACAATGAGCAGTACTTC. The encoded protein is CASRQDREGYNEQYF. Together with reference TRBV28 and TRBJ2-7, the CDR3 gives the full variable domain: DVKVTQSSRYLVKRTGEKVFLECVQDMDHENMFWYRQDPGLGLRLIYFSYDVKMKEKGDIPEGYSVSREKKERFSLILESASTNQTSMYLCASRQDREGYNEQYFGPGTRLTVT.